The entry below gives a single TCR beta chain sequence along with its context. Its target antigen remains unknown. No much larger clonotype is one base removed from it; base qualities were not supplied. The data were taken from a study of shared clonotypes between healthy human individuals (dated by TCRdb to about 2020). With regard to the full study: A couple of women and a few men aged 18 to 49 years were included in the cohort. Per donor, leukapheresis produced somewhere between about 0.94 and 8.9 billion PBMCs. For each donor, CD4 naive and CD4 memory were each given three plates, CD8 naive was given two plates, and CD8 memory was given one plate. Blood TCR repertoires of roughly 5 healthy adults were deeply sequenced to estimate repertoire size and the extent of clonotype sharing between individuals. To increase sequencing depth and limit assay-specific biases, different laboratories used diverse techniques to prepare libraries and sequence TCR repertoires. Overall study outcomes, separate from this receptor: The genetic and exposure-history diversity represented was limited by the small number of donors. About 5% of naive CD4, roughly 3.5% of naive CD8, around 2.3% of memory CD4, and about 0.4% of memory CD8 clonotypes were shared across four donors. Naive subsets generally had larger estimated clonotype richness than memory subsets. Compared with non-shared clonotypes, clonotypes shared by all four sorted-subset donors had higher generation probabilities. Based on pairwise subsampling, the degree of clonotype sharing among donors was expected to be affected by sequencing depth. Sampling was limited to blood, and TCR repertoires in tissue likely differ from TCR repertoires in blood. Even with the large sequencing depth, rarefaction of the sorted-subset datasets indicated that sequencing was incomplete.

TCR CDR3 regions were amplified from genomic DNA by multiplex PCR using the deep immunoSEQ assay. For each cell subset, the extracted genomic DNA was distributed evenly across all wells of several immunoSEQ 96-well plates, and each plate served as one replicate. For sorted subsets, each replicate PCR was loaded with roughly 200 ng genomic DNA, equivalent to 25,000 to 30,000 T cell genomes. The purified libraries were quantified using a Qubit 3.0 fluorometer, sized with a Bioanalyzer 2100, and then quantified again using the KAPA Library Quantification kit. A separate single-read 150-cycle Illumina NextSeq 550 flow cell was used to sequence each immunoSEQ 96-well plate. In the paper's pipeline: Because the immunoSEQ output included only junctional sequences and no quality scores, the filtering could not be the same as the filtering used for full-length reads. Sequences were annotated with PyIR, a Python wrapper for IgBLAST v1.9, and V/J genes and CDR3 were assigned using IMGT germline references. Reads were filtered out if the reads had weak V/J assignments (E-value above 1e-6), no CDR3, stop codons, out-of-frame junctions, or ambiguous translated residues. A V3J clonotype was defined by an identical inferred V gene, J gene, and CDR3 amino acid sequence. Percentage overlap between repertoires was calculated by dividing the number of shared unique clonotypes by the size of the smaller repertoire. Three approaches were used to assess repertoire richness: RTK rarefaction, the Chao1 estimator, and Recon v2.1 estimates of unobserved clonotypes. Generation probabilities for all TCRbeta clonotypes obtained by the gDNA method from a handful of donors were computed using OLGA. TCRdb re-hosts the immuneACCESS table, in-frame sequences only. Its copies lack some clones; in the studies checked, an unresolved V gene accounts for under half of them, and the cause for the rest is not known. That table is the source of V, J and clone size, and D and trimming were worked out from the DNA. Present in this sample are some 660,000 clones, 73% of which were seen just once. The top ten hold around 2% of the sample.

Healthy HIV-negative adults with no recently reported acute infections or vaccinations were included as donors. Every donor was a Caucasian adult living in Nashville, Tennessee, USA. CD4+ T cells were enriched by magnetic negative selection, after which naive cells were positively selected on CD45RA and the negative fraction was taken as the memory subset. Blood was collected by leukapheresis, and PBMCs were isolated by Ficoll-Histopaque density gradient centrifugation and then cryopreserved in liquid nitrogen vapor phase. Purity and quantity of every magnetically sorted T cell population were checked by analytical flow cytometry. Genomic DNA was isolated from each sorted fraction and quantified by UV absorbance on a Nanodrop 2000c. V is shortened by 1 base, J by 8 bases, and the region joining them spans 14 bases. The CDR3 holds 14 amino acids from the cysteine to the phenylalanine. Only CDR3 DNA remains: 42 bases, in frame from the first base. The germline V gene provides CDR1 SGHAT and CDR2 FQNNGV.

The sequence derives from a woman in her twenties or thirties in good health. Sequencing was performed on memory CD4+ T cells sorted from blood. The sample's cell subset or site label is to be understood as: CD45RA-negative fraction. In this chain, TRBV11-2 is recombined with TRBJ1-2; confidence is insufficient to name the D gene. The DNA reads as follows: TGTGCCAGCAGCTTAGTGGGCCGGAGTTCCGGCTACACCTTC. Its translation reads: CASSLVGRSSGYTF.